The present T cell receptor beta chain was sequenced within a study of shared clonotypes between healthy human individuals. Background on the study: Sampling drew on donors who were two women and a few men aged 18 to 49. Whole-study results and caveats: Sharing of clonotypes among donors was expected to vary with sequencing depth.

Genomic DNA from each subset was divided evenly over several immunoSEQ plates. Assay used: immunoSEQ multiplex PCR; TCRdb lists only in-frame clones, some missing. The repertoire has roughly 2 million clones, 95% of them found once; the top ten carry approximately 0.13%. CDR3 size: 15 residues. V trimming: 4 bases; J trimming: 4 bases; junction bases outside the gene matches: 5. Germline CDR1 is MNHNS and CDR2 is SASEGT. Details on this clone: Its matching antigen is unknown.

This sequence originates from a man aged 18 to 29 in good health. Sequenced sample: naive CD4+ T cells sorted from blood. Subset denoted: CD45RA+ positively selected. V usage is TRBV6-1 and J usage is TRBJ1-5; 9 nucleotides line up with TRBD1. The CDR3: CASSALGQGNQPQHF. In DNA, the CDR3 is TGTGCCAGCAGTGCCCTGGGACAGGGAAATCAGCCCCAGCATTTT.